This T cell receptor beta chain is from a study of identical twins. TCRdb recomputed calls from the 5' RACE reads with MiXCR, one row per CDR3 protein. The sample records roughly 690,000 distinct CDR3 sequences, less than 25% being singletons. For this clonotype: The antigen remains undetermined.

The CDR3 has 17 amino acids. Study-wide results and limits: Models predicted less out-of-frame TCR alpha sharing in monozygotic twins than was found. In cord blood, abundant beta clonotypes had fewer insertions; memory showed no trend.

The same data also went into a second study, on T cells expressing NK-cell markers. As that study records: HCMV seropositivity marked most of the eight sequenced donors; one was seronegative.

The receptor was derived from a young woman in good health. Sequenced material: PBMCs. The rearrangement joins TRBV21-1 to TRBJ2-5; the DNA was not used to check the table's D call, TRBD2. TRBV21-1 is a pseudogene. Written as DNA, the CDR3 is TGTGCCAGCAGCAAAAGGGAGATAAAACCTGGCCTAGAGACCCAGTACTTC. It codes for CASSKREIKPGLETQYF.